This T cell receptor beta chain was identified during a study of prognosis after radiotherapy for stage I lung cancer. Study details: The study deemed all of its non-small cell lung cancer patients medically inoperable. Patients in the cohort never received concurrent therapy with stereotactic body radiotherapy.

CDR3 size: 13 residues. From germline, CDR1 is GTSNPN and CDR2 SVGIG (reference sequence). The V gene lost 5 bases and the J gene lost 8 bases, with 15 bases spanning the gap. There were approximately 5.8 milliliters of peripheral blood drawn at each of two time points. Amplification of the TCR beta CDR3 (from genomic DNA) was done by two-round multiplex PCR. Initially, in first-round PCR, primers specific to each TRBV and TRBJ gene were used. TCRdb re-derived calls from the multiplex PCR reads in MiXCR, one entry per CDR3 protein. The profile covers around 20,000 distinct CDR3 sequences, with around three fifths appearing a single time and 25% to 30% taken by the ten largest.

The rearrangement joins TRBV30 to TRBJ1-4, with a tentative D call TRBD1 (5 bases). The origin of this receptor is a donor aged 50 or older with non-small cell lung cancer. The specimen was PBMCs, collected before or after stereotactic body radiation therapy (not recorded which). The CDR3 region is CAWGTGDGEKLFF. The DNA for the CDR3 is TGTGCCTGGGGGACGGGGGATGGGGAAAAACTGTTTTTT.